The 3 T cell receptor beta chains listed next were all sequenced from one sample in a study of siplizumab effects on memory and regulatory T cells. Sequenced by immunoSEQ multiplex PCR; TCRdb stores in-frame clones only, minus some. The sample lists about 120,000 clones, roughly 94% occurring once. The sequenced sample consisted of non-Treg CD4+ T cells sorted from blood. These receptors were collected from a human donor in good health.

The chain has TRBV27 and TRBJ2-7, with 8 bases identical to TRBD1. CDR1 is MNHEY and CDR2 is SMNVEV in the germline V gene (reference sequence). The CDR3 extends over 12 amino acids. Trimming took 10 bases from V and 5 from J; bases not matched to a gene: 7. CDR3 in amino acids: CATTGGRNEQYF. The CDR3 DNA reads TGTGCCACTACAGGGGGAAGAAACGAGCAGTACTTC.

The J gene is TRBJ1-3, the V gene TRBV9; TRBD1 is a possible D gene (5 bases). Trimming took off 4 bases at V and 8 bases at J, with 16 bases between the two ends. The germline V gene encodes CDR1 SGDLS and CDR2 YYNGEE. This CDR3 region has 14 residues. The CDR3 loop reads CASSPRYLGDTIYF. CDR3 bases: TGTGCCAGCAGCCCGAGATATTTAGGGGACACCATATATTTT.

The chain uses TRBV30 and TRBJ1-4; 9 bases are a match to TRBD1. The CDR3 is made up of 12 amino acids. Germline V CDR1 and CDR2: GTSNPN, SVGIG (reference sequence). V was pared by 5 bases and J by 5 bases, with 0 bases of the junction left unmatched. CDR3 residues: CAWGQGNEKLFF. The CDR3 DNA reads TGTGCCTGGGGACAGGGGAATGAAAAACTGTTTTTT.